Presented here are 24 T cell receptor beta chains from one specimen sequenced in a study of blood T cell repertoires in COVID-19. Sequencing used immunoSEQ multiplex PCR; TCRdb keeps in-frame clones, though not all of them. The sample carries 87,000 or so clones, over 70% recorded once. Sequenced sample: peripheral blood. These receptors came from an elderly man with acute or convalescent COVID-19.

The chain recombines TRBV5-1 with TRBJ2-3, with TRBD1 as a possible D gene (5 bases). With 0 bases removed from V and 2 bases from J, the gap between germline ends came to 10 bases. The CDR3 totals 15 residues. Germline CDR1 SGHRS, CDR2 YFSETQ. The CDR3 coding sequence is TGCGCCAGCAGCTTGGCTACAGGAAACACAGATACGCAGTATTTT. Translated: CASSLATGNTDTQYF.

The CDR3 bases are TGTGCCAGCAGCCGGACTAGCGGGGGCTACGAGCAGTACTTC. As protein: CASSRTSGGYEQYF. J is TRBJ2-7 and V is TRBV14; 13 bases are a match to TRBD2. CDR3 length equals 14 residues. CDR1 is SGHDN, CDR2 FVKESK, per germline. V was pared by 4 bases and J by 3 bases, with 0 bases of the junction left unmatched. The entire variable domain, with the rest obtained from reference TRBV14 and TRBJ2-7, is as follows: EAGVTQFPSHSVIEKGQTVTLRCDPISGHDNLYWYRRVMGKEIKFLLHFVKESKQDESGMPNNRFLAERTGGTYSTLKVQPAELEDSGVYFCASSRTSGGYEQYFGPGTRLTVT.

V and J are TRBV30 and TRBJ1-6; 10 bases line up with TRBD1. V lost 0 bases, J lost 10 bases, and 6 bases stayed unmatched. CDR3 length: 15 residues. The germline CDR1 and CDR2 sequences are GTSNPN and SVGIG (reference sequence). The CDR3 DNA sequence: TGTGCCTGGAGTGTGTCCCGGGACAGGGGATCACCCCTCCACTTT. Translation: CAWSVSRDRGSPLHF.

The rearrangement uses TRBV4-1 and TRBJ1-1; D is uncertain. Germline V CDR1 and CDR2: MGHRA, YSYEKL. CDR3 length: 15 amino acids. Deletions cut 0 bases from V and 8 bases from J, with 16 bases between. The CDR3 sequence is CASSQEAAALTEAFF. CDR3 in DNA: TGCGCCAGCAGCCAAGAGGCGGCGGCTCTTACGGAAGCTTTCTTT.

V gene TRBV12-2 combines with J gene TRBJ2-7; TRBD2 is the table's D call and was not checked against the DNA. TRBV12-2 is a listed pseudogene. The CDR3 is 14 residues long. CDR3 sequence (DNA): TGTGCTTCGCCTAGGGCTAGCGGGGCCTACGAGCAGTACTTC. Translating it yields CASPRASGAYEQYF.

V usage is TRBV28 and J usage is TRBJ2-7; D gene unclear. The CDR3 covers 12 residues. Germline CDR1 and CDR2: MDHEN and SYDVKM. V was cut by 5 bases and J by 3 bases, with 8 bases left in between. CDR3 region: CASSQVDYEQYF. CDR3 bases: TGTGCCAGCAGTCAGGTGGACTACGAGCAGTACTTC.

The V gene is TRBV21-1, the J gene TRBJ1-1; TRBD1 is taken as the D call from the table, unchecked against the DNA. TRBV21-1 is noted as a pseudogene. The CDR3 is 15 amino acids. Written as DNA, the CDR3 is TGTGCCAGCAGCAAAATGGGACAGGGATACACTGAAGCTTTCTTT. Its translation is CASSKMGQGYTEAFF.

The chain carries TRBV29-1 and TRBJ2-7; no reliable D call. Germline assignment: CDR1 SQVTM and CDR2 ANQGSEA. V was pared by 7 bases and J by 3 bases, with 10 bases between. CDR3 size: 11 residues. The CDR3 is CSGGTDYEQYF. CDR3 sequence (DNA): TGCAGCGGGGGAACTGACTACGAGCAGTACTTC.

This clone appeared once. CDR3 coding DNA: TGCGCCAGCAGCCAAGATCGGGCAGGGTCGAGAAATGAAAAACTGTTTTTT. This encodes CASSQDRAGSRNEKLFF. This chain connects TRBV4-3 to TRBJ1-4; TRBD1 might be the D (5 bases). Trimming took off 0 bases at V and 5 bases at J, with 16 bases between the two ends. Germline V gene lookup returns CDR1 LGHNA and CDR2 YSLEER. The CDR3 consists of 17 residues.

On this clone: Other nucleotide sequences in the sample specify the same CDR3. The chain is built from TRBV27 and TRBJ1-2; no firm D call. Trimming stripped 2 bases from V and 2 bases from J, with 6 bases between. Germline CDR1 and CDR2: MNHEY and SMNVEV (reference sequence). CDR3 length: 13 amino acids. The CDR3 region is CASSLGQNYGYTF. In DNA, the CDR3 is TGTGCCAGCAGTTTAGGGCAGAACTATGGCTACACCTTC.

V usage is TRBV7-9 and J usage is TRBJ1-2; maybe TRBD1 (5 bases). V shed 4 bases and J shed 3 bases, with 15 bases lying between them. The CDR3 is 15 residues long. Per the germline V gene, CDR1 is SEHNR and CDR2 is FQNEAQ (reference sequence). The DNA for the CDR3 is TGTGCCAGCAGCTGGGGCCAGGCGGCTTACTATGGCTACACCTTC. It codes for CASSWGQAAYYGYTF. Looking up the rest from reference TRBV7-9 and TRBJ1-2 gives the full variable domain: DTGVSQNPRHKITKRGQNVTFRCDPISEHNRLYWYRQTLGQGPEFLTYFQNEAQLEKSRLLSDRFSAERPKGSFSTLEIQRTEQGDSAMYLCASSWGQAAYYGYTFGSGTRLTVV.

The V call is TRBV5-1, the J call TRBJ2-1, with 9 bases identical to TRBD1. Germline V gene sequence: CDR1 SGHRS, CDR2 YFSETQ. V lost 3 bases, J lost 8 bases, and 12 bases stayed unmatched. CDR3 length equals 16 residues. DNA for the CDR3: TGCGCCAGCAGCTCGTTAACAGGGGGCGGACTGGATGAGCAGTTCTTC. Its translation: CASSSLTGGGLDEQFF.

V and J are TRBV5-5 and TRBJ1-3; no clear D gene. Germline CDR1 and CDR2: SGHKS and YYEKEE (reference sequence). The CDR3 runs to 14 residues. V gave up 3 bases and J gave up 0 bases, with 7 bases separating them. The CDR3 DNA reads TGTGCCAGCAGCTCCTCCCTCTCTGGAAACACCATATATTTT. Translated: CASSSSLSGNTIYF.

V is TRBV20-1 and J is TRBJ2-7, with D possibly being TRBD1 (5 bases). This CDR3 has 14 residues. CDR1 and CDR2 from the germline V gene are DFQATT and SNEGSKA (reference sequence). V lost 3 bases and J 5 bases, leaving 17 bases between the germline ends. DNA for the CDR3: TGCAGTGCTAGTCACCCGCAGGGAAGCGACGAGCAGTACTTC. Residues: CSASHPQGSDEQYF.

The CDR3, as DNA: TGTGCCAGCAGCCAAGATTTAGGTAGCCGCAATGAGCAGTTCTTC. Its translation: CASSQDLGSRNEQFF. V usage is TRBV4-2 and J usage is TRBJ2-1; D is unresolved. Germline CDR1 is LGHNA and CDR2 is YNFKEQ. This CDR3 is 15 amino acids long. V was shortened by 0 bases and J by 6 bases, with 12 bases between the two germline ends.

The chain recombines TRBV10-3 with TRBJ2-7; no clear D gene. Per germline, CDR1 ENHRY and CDR2 SYGVKD. This CDR3 contains 11 residues. V was clipped by 5 bases and J by 1 base, with 3 bases between them. The CDR3 bases are TGTGCCATCAGTCCATCCTACGAGCAGTACTTC. Translating gives CAISPSYEQYF.

This clone was observed a single time. The V call is TRBV6-1, the J call TRBJ1-5; possible D gene TRBD1, 6 bases. This CDR3 spans 14 amino acids. Germline V lookup: CDR1 MNHNS, CDR2 SASEGT. The V end lost 1 base, the J end lost 7 bases, and 11 bases lay between the germline ends. The CDR3 region is CASSEGRQAQPQHF. CDR3 in DNA: TGTGCCAGCAGTGAAGGTCGACAGGCGCAGCCCCAGCATTTT.

The chain joins TRBV7-2 to TRBJ2-1, with TRBD2 matching 10 bases. V dropped 1 base and J dropped 8; count of bases not matched to a gene: 8. The CDR3 is 16 residues long. CDR1 is SGHTA and CDR2 is FQGNSA in the germline V gene. Written as DNA, the CDR3 is TGTGCCAGCAGCTTAGGAGGTCTAGCGGGAGTGGATGAGCAGTTCTTC. Its protein is CASSLGGLAGVDEQFF. Based on the CDR3 plus reference TRBV7-2 and TRBJ2-1, the full variable domain is GAGVSQSPSNKVTEKGKDVELRCDPISGHTALYWYRQSLGQGLEFLIYFQGNSAPDKSGLPSDRFSAERTGGSVSTLTIQRTQQEDSAVYLCASSLGGLAGVDEQFFGPGTRLTVL.

The J gene is TRBJ1-2, the V gene TRBV3-1 (or the pseudogene TRBV3-2); perhaps TRBD1 as D (5 bases). The germline V and J ends were trimmed by 4 bases and 7 bases, with 13 bases remaining between them. This CDR3 is built from 13 residues. CDR1 is LGHDT and CDR2 is YNNKEL in the germline V gene (reference sequence). The CDR3 DNA reads TGTGCCAGCAGCCTCCAAGGGGTCGGTGGCTACACCTTC. It specifies CASSLQGVGGYTF.

V is TRBV2 and J is TRBJ2-7, with D perhaps TRBD1 (5 bases). The CDR3 consists of 15 residues. From germline, CDR1 is SNHLY and CDR2 FYNNEI. V shed 8 bases and J shed 3 bases, with 20 bases lying between them. The CDR3 protein is CASGTDIRGIYEQYF. The CDR3 nucleotides read TGTGCCAGCGGAACGGACATTCGTGGGATCTACGAGCAGTACTTC. The full variable domain, in which reference TRBV2 and TRBJ2-7 provide the parts outside the CDR3, is EPEVTQTPSHQVTQMGQEVILRCVPISNHLYFYWYRQILGQKVEFLVSFYNNEISEKSEIFDDQFSVERPDGSNFTLKIRSTKLEDSAMYFCASGTDIRGIYEQYFGPGTRLTVT.

The rearrangement links TRBV28 to TRBJ1-1; no firm D call. Germline lookup yields CDR1 MDHEN and CDR2 SYDVKM. The CDR3 is made up of 14 amino acids. Trimming took off 7 bases at V and 3 bases at J, with 15 bases between the two ends. As DNA, the CDR3 is TGTGCCAGCAACTCCCTCGGGCGGGACACTGAAGCTTTCTTT. Its translation is CASNSLGRDTEAFF. The full variable domain, in which reference TRBV28 and TRBJ1-1 provide the parts outside the CDR3, is DVKVTQSSRYLVKRTGEKVFLECVQDMDHENMFWYRQDPGLGLRLIYFSYDVKMKEKGDIPEGYSVSREKKERFSLILESASTNQTSMYLCASNSLGRDTEAFFGQGTRLTVV.

The chain joins TRBV6-1 to TRBJ1-1; D call uncertain. The CDR3 sequence is 13 residues long. Trimming took 2 bases from V and 2 from J, leaving 6 bases between them. Germline V gives CDR1 MNHNS, CDR2 SASEGT. The CDR3 protein is CASSEQANTEAFF. As DNA, the CDR3 is TGTGCCAGCAGTGAACAGGCAAACACTGAAGCTTTCTTT.

The rearrangement links TRBV27 to TRBJ1-5; 10 bases line up with TRBD1. CDR3 size: 15 residues. The V segment lost 8 bases and the J segment 6 bases; nucleotides outside the gene matches: 10. Germline CDR1 reads MNHEY; CDR2 reads SMNVEV (reference sequence). The CDR3: CASARGQGSSQPQHF. For the CDR3, the DNA is TGTGCCAGCGCACGGGGACAGGGGAGTAGTCAGCCCCAGCATTTT.

V usage is TRBV30 and J usage is TRBJ2-1; D gene unclear. Trimming stripped 6 bases from V and 3 bases from J, with 12 bases between. Germline values: CDR1 GTSNPN, CDR2 SVGIG (reference sequence). The CDR3 sequence is 13 residues long. For the CDR3, the DNA is TGTGCCTGTGCCGAGTCCAACTACAATGAGCAGTTCTTC. Amino acid sequence: CACAESNYNEQFF.